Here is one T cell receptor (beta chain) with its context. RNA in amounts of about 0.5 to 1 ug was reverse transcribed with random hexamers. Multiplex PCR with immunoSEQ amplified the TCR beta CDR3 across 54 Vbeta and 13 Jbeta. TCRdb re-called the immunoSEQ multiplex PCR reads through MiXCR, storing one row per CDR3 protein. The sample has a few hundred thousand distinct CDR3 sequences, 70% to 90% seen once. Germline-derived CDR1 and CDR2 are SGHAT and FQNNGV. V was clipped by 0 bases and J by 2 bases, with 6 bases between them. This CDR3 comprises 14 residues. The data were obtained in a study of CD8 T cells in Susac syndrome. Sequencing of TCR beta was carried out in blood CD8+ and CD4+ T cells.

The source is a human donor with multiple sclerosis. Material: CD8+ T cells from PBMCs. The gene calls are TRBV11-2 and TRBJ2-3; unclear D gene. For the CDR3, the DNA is TGTGCCAGCAGCTTAGACCGATACACAGATACGCAGTATTTT. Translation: CASSLDRYTDTQYF.